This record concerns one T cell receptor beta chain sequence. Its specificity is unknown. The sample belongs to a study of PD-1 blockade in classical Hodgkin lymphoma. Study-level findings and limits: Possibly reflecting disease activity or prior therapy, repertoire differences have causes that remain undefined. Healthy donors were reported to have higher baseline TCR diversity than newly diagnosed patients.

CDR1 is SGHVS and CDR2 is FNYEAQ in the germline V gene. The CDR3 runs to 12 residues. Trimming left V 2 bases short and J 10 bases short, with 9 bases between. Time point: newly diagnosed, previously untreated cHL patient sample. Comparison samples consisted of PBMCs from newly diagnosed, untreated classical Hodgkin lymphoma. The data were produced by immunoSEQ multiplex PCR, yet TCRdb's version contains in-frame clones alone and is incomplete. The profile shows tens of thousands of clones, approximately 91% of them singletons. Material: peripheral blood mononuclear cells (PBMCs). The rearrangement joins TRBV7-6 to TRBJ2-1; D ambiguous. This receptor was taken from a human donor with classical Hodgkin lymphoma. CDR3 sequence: CASSLSGFEQFF. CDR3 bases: TGTGCCAGCAGCTTATCTGGGTTCGAGCAGTTCTTC. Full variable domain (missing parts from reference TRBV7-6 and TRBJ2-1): GAGVSQSPRYKVTKRGQDVALRCDPISGHVSLYWYRQALGQGPEFLTYFNYEAQQDKSGLPNDRFSAERPEGSISTLTIQRTEQRDSAMYRCASSLSGFEQFFGPGTRLTVL.